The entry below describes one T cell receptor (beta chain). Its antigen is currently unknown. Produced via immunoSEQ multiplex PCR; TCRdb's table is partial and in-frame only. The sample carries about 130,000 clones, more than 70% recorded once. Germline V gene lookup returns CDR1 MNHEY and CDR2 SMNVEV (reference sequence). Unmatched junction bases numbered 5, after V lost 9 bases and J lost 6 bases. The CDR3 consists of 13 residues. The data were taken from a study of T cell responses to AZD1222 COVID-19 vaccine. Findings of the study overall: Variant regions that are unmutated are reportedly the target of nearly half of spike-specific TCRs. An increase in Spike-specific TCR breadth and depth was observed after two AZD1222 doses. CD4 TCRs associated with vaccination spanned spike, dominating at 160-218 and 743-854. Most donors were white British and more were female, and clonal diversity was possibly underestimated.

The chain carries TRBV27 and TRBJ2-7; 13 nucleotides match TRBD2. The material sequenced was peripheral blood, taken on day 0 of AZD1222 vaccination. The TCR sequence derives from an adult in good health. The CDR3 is CASSGLAGAEQYF. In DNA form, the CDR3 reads TGTGCCAGTTCTGGACTAGCGGGAGCCGAGCAGTACTTC.